The rows below give T cell receptor beta chains drawn from one sample of a study of T cell responses to AZD1222 COVID-19 vaccine. The data were produced by immunoSEQ multiplex PCR, yet TCRdb's version contains in-frame clones alone and is incomplete. The sample includes 100,000 to 150,000 clones, roughly 90% seen only once; the top ten take approximately 4.5%. The source was peripheral blood, collected on day 0 of AZD1222 vaccination. The receptors were sampled from an adult in good health. The conserved cysteine and the conserved F or W are not part of the CDR3 here. The order of the fields is CDR3 protein, J gene, V gene, clone size. Clone size is stated in some rows and not others, as once, few, many or a class when expanded.

ASSSPQAMNTEAF,TRBJ1-1,TRBV28,-
ASSRTDSYEQY,TRBJ2-7,TRBV18,-
ASSPRTVYNEQF,TRBJ2-1,TRBV5-1,-
ASSYGTYEQY,TRBJ2-7,TRBV6-6,-
ASSLFRAGSEGSPLH,TRBJ1-6,TRBV7-8,-
ASSITKGEKLF,TRBJ1-4,TRBV5-1,once
ASSLQDTRTDTQY,TRBJ2-3,TRBV11-2,-
ASSTGASNQPQH,TRBJ1-5,TRBV18,once
ASSKKTSLLNTGELF,TRBJ2-2,TRBV7-2,few
ASSPGGQAKNIQY,TRBJ2-4,TRBV13,-
ATSVGVFGGYT,TRBJ1-2,TRBV24-1,once
ASSHGSQPQH,TRBJ1-5,TRBV4-1,-
ASSLASSGNTIY,TRBJ1-3,TRBV7-2,-
ASSPSTRGGQPQH,TRBJ1-5,TRBV28,-
SVRGALETQY,TRBJ2-5,TRBV29-1,-
ASSLTDTGGYT,TRBJ1-2,TRBV6-2/TRBV6-3,-
ASTRTSSGELF,TRBJ2-2,TRBV2,-
ASSPARGYQETQY,TRBJ2-5,TRBV9,-
ASSPPGQDEQY,TRBJ2-7,TRBV7-9,-
AWDPLQYNEQF,TRBJ2-1,TRBV30,-
ASRPDPATTYEQY,TRBJ2-7,TRBV5-1,-
ASPPRRSSQPQH,TRBJ1-5,TRBV18,-
ASSYIGGLEAF,TRBJ1-1,TRBV6-2/TRBV6-3,-
ASSGGPVEKLF,TRBJ1-4,TRBV9,-
ASSESGTGGDEQY,TRBJ2-7,TRBV10-1,-
ASSRLAGGLYEQY,TRBJ2-7,TRBV19,-
ATTRRPY,TRBJ2-7,TRBV24-1,-
ASSLDFGGGYT,TRBJ1-2,TRBV11-2,-
ASRLEPGTGGNQPQH,TRBJ1-5,TRBV10-1,-
ASSQALARREQF,TRBJ2-1,TRBV4-1,-
ASSLRQLTDTQY,TRBJ2-3,TRBV5-4,-
ASSDTTGGGNSPLH,TRBJ1-6,TRBV2,-
AWRPLGGLNNSPLH,TRBJ1-6,TRBV30,-
ASSSRTGGNSPLH,TRBJ1-6,TRBV5-1,-
ASSMDGHKNIQY,TRBJ2-4,TRBV19,-
ASRGTGASNQPQH,TRBJ1-5,TRBV19,-
SARYDYEQY,TRBJ2-7,TRBV20-1,once
ASSLLGETQY,TRBJ2-5,TRBV3-1/TRBV3-2,-
ASSLNSGAGELF,TRBJ2-2,TRBV7-3,-
ASSYTAGDTEAF,TRBJ1-1,TRBV6-5,-
ASSQLEAEKLF,TRBJ1-4,TRBV4-1,-
ASSADRGGVGGELF,TRBJ2-2,TRBV2,-
ASSPQGQGIYNEQF,TRBJ2-1,TRBV18,few
ASSQEGGTEAF,TRBJ1-1,TRBV4-1,-
SASPLRDTNTEAF,TRBJ1-1,TRBV20-1,-
ASSPGYSRHYEQY,TRBJ2-7,TRBV16,-
ASSQGERGTDTQY,TRBJ2-3,TRBV4-3,-
ASTSGQGGSPLH,TRBJ1-6,TRBV7-2,-
SGGLALSSDEQF,TRBJ2-1,TRBV29-1,-
ASSSRGTDTQY,TRBJ2-3,TRBV5-4,-
ASSTPGQGAHEQF,TRBJ2-1,TRBV19,-
ASSRGQGETEAF,TRBJ1-1,TRBV7-9,-
ASSFVGSNTGELF,TRBJ2-2,TRBV11-2,-
SAGGQAGAF,TRBJ1-1,TRBV20-1,-